This T cell receptor (beta chain) emerged from a study of blood T cell repertoires in COVID-19. Method: immunoSEQ multiplex PCR; TCRdb's copy keeps in-frame clones and lacks some. The table includes roughly 200,000 clones, approximately 90% detected once. The CDR3 runs to 17 residues. Trimming cost V 0 bases and J 5 bases; bases outside gene matches: 8. Looked up from germline, CDR1 is LGHNA and CDR2 is YSLEER. The chain employs TRBV4-3 and TRBJ2-2, with 8 bases identical to TRBD1. The TCR comes from a man aged 25-45 years who had recovered from COVID-19. The sequenced material came from PBMCs or T cells enriched from blood (not recorded which). CDR3 nucleotides: TGCGCCAGCAGCCAAGAGGTGGACAGGGAGTGGACCGGGGAGCTGTTTTTT. This codes for CASSQEVDREWTGELFF.